This TCR beta chain was identified during a study of CD8+CD57+ T cells in acquired aplastic anemia. The study's findings and limits: The CD8+ Simpson's diversity of patients and controls was not significantly different. The study identified almost 30 CD8+ CDR3 sequences shared by patients and controls.

Germline CDR1 is DFQATT and CDR2 is SNEGSKA (reference sequence). CDR3 size: 13 residues. Trimming left V 6 bases short and J 2 bases short, with 13 bases between. Patients selected for sequencing had displayed CD8+CD57+ cell expansion by flow cytometry. The diagnosis in all patients was severe acquired aplastic anemia. Blood sampling was performed on the patients, and none of them had received therapy by then. This clonotype occurred a few times. The antigen remains undetermined. TCR beta VDJ and CDR3 were profiled, and genomic DNA was the template. In TCRdb, the reads were re-called with MiXCR into one record per CDR3 protein. Of some 92,000 distinct CDR3 sequences detected, 55% to 80% appear once; the ten largest clones hold around three fifths.

The clonotype comes from a human donor with aplastic anemia. The source material was sorted CD4+, CD8+, or CD8+CD57+ T cells (not recorded which) from PBMCs. This rearrangement joins TRBV20-1 to TRBJ2-5, with TRBD1 as a possible D gene (6 bases). In DNA form, the CDR3 reads TGCAGTGCACGGACAGACAGACAAGAGACCCAGTACTTC. Translation gives CSARTDRQETQYF.